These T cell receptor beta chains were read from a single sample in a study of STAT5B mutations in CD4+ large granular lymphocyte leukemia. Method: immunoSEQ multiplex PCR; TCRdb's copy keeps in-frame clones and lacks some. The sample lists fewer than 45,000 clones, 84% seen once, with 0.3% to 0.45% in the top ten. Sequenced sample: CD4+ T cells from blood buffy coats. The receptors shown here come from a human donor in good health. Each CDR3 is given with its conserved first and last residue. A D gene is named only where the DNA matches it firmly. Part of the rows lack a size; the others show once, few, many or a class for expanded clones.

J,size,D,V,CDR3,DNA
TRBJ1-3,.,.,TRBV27,CASSLSQGTGNTIYF,TGTGCCAGCAGTTTATCCCAGGGAACTGGAAACACCATATATTTT
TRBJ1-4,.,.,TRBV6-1,CASSLGGTNEKLFF,TGTGCCAGCAGTTTAGGGGGGACTAATGAAAAACTGTTTTTT
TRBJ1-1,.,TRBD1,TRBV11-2,CASSLTGVSFSSTEAFF,TGTGCCAGCAGCTTAACAGGGGTCTCATTTTCGAGCACTGAAGCTTTCTTT
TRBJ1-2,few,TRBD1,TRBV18,CASSRDRDYGYTF,TGTGCCAGCTCACGGGACAGGGACTATGGCTACACCTTC
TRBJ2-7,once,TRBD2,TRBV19,CASSDSSGIVEYF,TGTGCCAGTAGTGACTCTAGCGGGATCGTGGAGTACTTC
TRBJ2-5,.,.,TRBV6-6,CASSRGETQYF,TGTGCCAGCAGCCGGGGGGAGACCCAGTACTTC
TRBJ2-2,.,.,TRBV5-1,CASSLGTRNTGELFF,TGCGCCAGCAGCTTAGGGACACGGAACACCGGGGAGCTGTTTTTT
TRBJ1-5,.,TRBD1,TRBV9,CAILPSGGSNQPQHF,TGTGCCATCCTACCCTCAGGGGGTTCCAATCAGCCCCAGCATTTT
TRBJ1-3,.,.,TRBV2,CASLYNTIYF,TGTGCCAGCTTGTACAACACCATATATTTT
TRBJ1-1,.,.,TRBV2,CASSPRGTEAFF,TGTGCCAGCAGCCCCAGGGGCACTGAAGCTTTCTTT
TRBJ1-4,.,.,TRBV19,CASKIGMGATNEKLFF,TGTGCCAGCAAAATTGGTATGGGCGCGACTAATGAAAAACTGTTTTTT
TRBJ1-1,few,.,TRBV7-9,CASSENSYEAFF,TGTGCCAGCAGCGAGAACAGCTACGAAGCTTTCTTT
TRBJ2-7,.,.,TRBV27,CASRFQGGTEQYF,TGTGCCAGCAGATTCCAAGGGGGGACAGAGCAGTACTTC
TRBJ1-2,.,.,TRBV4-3,CASSQEIRGHGYTF,TGCGCCAGCAGCCAAGAGATTCGGGGACATGGCTACACCTTC
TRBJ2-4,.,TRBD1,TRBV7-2,CASSQDRGVNIQYF,TGTGCCAGCAGCCAAGACAGGGGGGTAAACATTCAGTACTTC
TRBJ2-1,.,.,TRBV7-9,CASSLSWDVNYNEQFF,TGTGCCAGCAGCTTATCATGGGACGTAAACTACAATGAGCAGTTCTTC
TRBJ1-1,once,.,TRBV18,CASSPLGKMNTEAFF,TGTGCCAGCTCACCTTTGGGGAAGATGAACACTGAAGCTTTCTTT
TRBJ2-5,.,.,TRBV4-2,CASSRGGWETQYF,TGTGCCAGCAGCCGAGGGGGTTGGGAGACCCAGTACTTC
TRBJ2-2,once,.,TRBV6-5,CASSYRLNTGELFF,TGTGCCAGCAGTTACAGGCTGAACACCGGGGAGCTGTTTTTT
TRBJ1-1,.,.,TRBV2,CASSDRVYTEAFF,TGTGCCAGCAGTGATCGAGTTTACACTGAAGCTTTCTTT
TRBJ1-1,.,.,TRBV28,CASSVEAGGVTEAFF,TGTGCCAGCAGTGTGGAGGCGGGGGGTGTCACTGAAGCTTTCTTT
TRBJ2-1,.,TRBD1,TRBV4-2,CASSLREDRGDEQFF,TGTGCCAGCAGCCTTCGGGAGGACAGGGGTGATGAGCAGTTCTTC
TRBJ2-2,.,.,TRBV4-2,CASSHGRGAQGGELFF,TGTGCCAGCAGCCACGGACGGGGGGCTCAAGGAGGGGAGCTGTTTTTT
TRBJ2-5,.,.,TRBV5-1,CASSLWGSQETQYF,TGCGCCAGCAGCTTGTGGGGCTCCCAAGAGACCCAGTACTTC
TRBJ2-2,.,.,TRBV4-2,CASSQGVLQGYTGELFF,TGTGCCAGCAGCCAAGGTGTTTTACAGGGTTACACCGGGGAGCTGTTTTTT
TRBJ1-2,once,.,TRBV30,CAWSGQDYGYTF,TGTGCCTGGAGTGGACAGGACTATGGCTACACCTTC
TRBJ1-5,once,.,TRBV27,CASKSRGGDQPQHF,TGTGCCAGCAAGTCGAGGGGGGGTGATCAGCCCCAGCATTTT
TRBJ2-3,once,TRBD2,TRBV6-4,CASSLATGTSADTQYF,TGTGCCAGCAGTTTGGCTACCGGGACTAGTGCTGATACGCAGTATTTT
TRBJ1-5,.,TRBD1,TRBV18,CASSGGTGADNQPQHF,TGTGCCAGCTCGGGGGGGACAGGGGCAGACAATCAGCCCCAGCATTTT
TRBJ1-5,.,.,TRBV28,CASSKSTSNQPQHF,TGTGCCAGCAGTAAATCGACAAGCAATCAGCCCCAGCATTTT
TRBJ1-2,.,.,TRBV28,CASSLGQNYGYTF,TGTGCCAGCAGTTTAGGGCAGAACTATGGCTACACCTTC
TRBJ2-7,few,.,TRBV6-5,CASRIQGRVAYEQYF,TGTGCCAGCAGGATACAGGGAAGGGTGGCCTACGAGCAGTACTTC
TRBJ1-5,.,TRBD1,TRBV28,CASSLQGGSGNQPQHF,TGTGCCAGCAGTTTACAGGGGGGCTCGGGCAATCAGCCCCAGCATTTT
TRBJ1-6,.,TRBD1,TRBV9,CASSVGTGVMNSPLHF,TGTGCCAGCAGCGTTGGGACAGGAGTCATGAATTCACCCCTCCACTTT
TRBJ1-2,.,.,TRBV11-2,CASSLAGSAGYTF,TGTGCCAGCAGCTTAGCAGGGTCCGCTGGCTACACCTTC
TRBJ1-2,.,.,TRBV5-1,CASSLRRPDYGYTF,TGCGCCAGCAGCTTGAGGCGGCCCGACTATGGCTACACCTTC
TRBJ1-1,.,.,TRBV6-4,CASSEGANTEAFF,TGTGCCAGCAGTGAGGGGGCGAACACTGAAGCTTTCTTT
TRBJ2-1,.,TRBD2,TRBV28,CASNLAGGYNEQFF,TGTGCCAGCAACTTAGCGGGGGGGTACAATGAGCAGTTCTTC
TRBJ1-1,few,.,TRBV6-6,CASSRMEAFF,TGTGCCAGCAGTCGCATGGAAGCTTTCTTT
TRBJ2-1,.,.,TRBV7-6,CASSSRGSGNEQFF,TGTGCCAGCAGCTCCCGGGGCTCGGGCAATGAGCAGTTCTTC
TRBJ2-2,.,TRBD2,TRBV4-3,CASSQERGYTGELFF,TGCGCCAGCAGCCAAGAGCGGGGGTACACCGGGGAGCTGTTTTTT
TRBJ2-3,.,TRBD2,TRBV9,CASSVGLAASTDTQYF,TGTGCCAGCAGCGTAGGGCTAGCGGCAAGCACAGATACGCAGTATTTT